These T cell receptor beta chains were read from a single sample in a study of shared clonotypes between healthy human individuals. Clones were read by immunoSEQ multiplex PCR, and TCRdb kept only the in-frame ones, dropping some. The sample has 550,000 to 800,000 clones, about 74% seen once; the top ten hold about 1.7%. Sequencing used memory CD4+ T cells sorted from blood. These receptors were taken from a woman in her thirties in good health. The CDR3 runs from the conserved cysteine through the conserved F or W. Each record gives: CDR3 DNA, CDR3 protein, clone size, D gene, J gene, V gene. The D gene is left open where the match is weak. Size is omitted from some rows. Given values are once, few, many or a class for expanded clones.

TGTGCCAGCATCCTTAGCGGGAGTTCCTACGAGCAGTACTTC CASILSGSSYEQYF NA TRBD2 TRBJ2-7 TRBV6-1
TGTGCCAGCAGTTCACAGGGGAACACTGAAGCTTTCTTT CASSSQGNTEAFF NA NA TRBJ1-1 TRBV28
TGCGCCAGCAGCCCAAGGGAGGGCCTTCACAATGAGCAGTTCTTC CASSPREGLHNEQFF NA TRBD2 TRBJ2-1 TRBV5-1
TGCAGCGTTCTCGGAACCTCCGAGCAGTACTTC CSVLGTSEQYF NA NA TRBJ2-7 TRBV29-1
TGTGCCAGCAGGGTAGCGGGAGGGCTTGCTGAGCAGTTCTTC CASRVAGGLAEQFF NA TRBD2 TRBJ2-1 TRBV27
TGTGCCAGCAGTCATGACTGGGGAGAGCAGTACTTC CASSHDWGEQYF many NA TRBJ2-7 TRBV7-2
TGTGCCAGCAGCTTGTGGGGGGGAGACTATGGCTACACCTTC CASSLWGGDYGYTF once NA TRBJ1-2 TRBV5-4
TGTGCCAGCAGCTTCGGACAGGGCCCTGGGGAGACCCAGTACTTC CASSFGQGPGETQYF many TRBD1 TRBJ2-5 TRBV5-4
TGTGCCAGCAGTCCGGCGACAGGTCCCGCGGGAGATACGCAGTATTTT CASSPATGPAGDTQYF once NA TRBJ2-3 TRBV28
TGTGCCACCAGCAGAGATTCGGGACAGCCTCCCTACGAGCAGTACTTC CATSRDSGQPPYEQYF NA TRBD1 TRBJ2-7 TRBV15
TGCGCCAGCAGCCATCACAACCCCGCGGGAATCCAAGAGACCCAGTACTTC CASSHHNPAGIQETQYF few NA TRBJ2-5 TRBV4-1
TGCGCCAGCAGCTTGGAAGGACGGGGACTCGCTGAAGCTTTCTTT CASSLEGRGLAEAFF NA NA TRBJ1-1 TRBV5-1
TGTGCCAGCAGTTTAACTACCCTATCTACCTACGAGCAGTACTTC CASSLTTLSTYEQYF NA NA TRBJ2-7 TRBV6-1
TGTGCCAGCAGCTTGGGGGGACAGGTGGGAGAGACCCAGTACTTC CASSLGGQVGETQYF NA TRBD1 TRBJ2-5 TRBV5-4
TGTGCCAGCAGCCGAGGGGACGGCTCCTACGAGCAGTACTTC CASSRGDGSYEQYF NA NA TRBJ2-7 TRBV5-4
TGTGCCAGCACCTGGGTCAGGAGGGGGATGAACACTGAAGCTTTCTTT CASTWVRRGMNTEAFF NA NA TRBJ1-1 TRBV28
TGTGCCAGCAGCGCGGAATCCCAAGAGACCCAGTACTTC CASSAESQETQYF NA NA TRBJ2-5 TRBV5-4
TGTGCCAGCAGTTTTTCGGGAAGTGGCTACACCTTC CASSFSGSGYTF NA NA TRBJ1-2 TRBV28
TGCGCCAGCTGTACAGGGATGAACACTGAAGCTTTCTTT CASCTGMNTEAFF NA NA TRBJ1-1 TRBV5-1
TGTGCCAGCAGCTATGGACAGGGTCCGTTGGACACCATATATTTT CASSYGQGPLDTIYF once TRBD1 TRBJ1-3 TRBV7-2
TGTGCCAGCAGCGAAACCGGGGCCCGCACAGATACGCAGTATTTT CASSETGARTDTQYF NA NA TRBJ2-3 TRBV28
TGTGCCAGCAGCCCAGCCGGGACAGGGGGCAGTGAGCAGTTCTTC CASSPAGTGGSEQFF NA TRBD1 TRBJ2-1 TRBV28
TGTGCCAGCAGCTTAGGAGAGGGCTATGGCTACACCTTC CASSLGEGYGYTF few NA TRBJ1-2 TRBV7-3
TGTGCCAGCAGCCCGACAGAGAACTATGGCTACACCTTC CASSPTENYGYTF NA NA TRBJ1-2 TRBV7-6
TGCAGCGCGGACAGGGGAAGGGGAACTGAAGCTTTCTTT CSADRGRGTEAFF NA TRBD1 TRBJ1-1 TRBV29-1
TGCGCCAGCAGCCAGGGGTTAGCGGGAGGAGGCGAGCAGTACTTC CASSQGLAGGGEQYF NA TRBD2 TRBJ2-7 TRBV4-1
TGTGCCAGCAGTCCAAGTGGGAGGGGGTCCACTGAAGCTTTCTTT CASSPSGRGSTEAFF NA NA TRBJ1-1 TRBV28
TGCGCCAGCAGCCGTAGTCAGGGTACACAATACACAGATACGCAGTATTTT CASSRSQGTQYTDTQYF few NA TRBJ2-3 TRBV4-1
TGTGCCAGCTCACCACACAACGCTGGGGGGTCCTACGAGCAGTACTTC CASSPHNAGGSYEQYF NA NA TRBJ2-7 TRBV18
TGTGCCATCAGTGAGGAGGCGGGATTTGCAAGCGAGCAGTACTTC CAISEEAGFASEQYF NA NA TRBJ2-7 TRBV10-3
TGTGCCAGCAGAAACGGGAGACTAGCGGACAACTACAATGAGCAGTTCTTC CASRNGRLADNYNEQFF NA TRBD2 TRBJ2-1 TRBV11-1
TGTGCCAGCAGGAAGGAACTAGCGGAAAACACCGGGGAGCTGTTTTTT CASRKELAENTGELFF few TRBD2 TRBJ2-2 TRBV9
TGCGCCAGCAGTCAATCGACGGACAGGGGGCCGGCACCGGTATTAGGGGAGCTGTTTTTT CASSQSTDRGPAPVLGELFF NA TRBD1 TRBJ2-2 TRBV23-1
TGTGCCAGCAGCCCCGCCGGGAGCAATCAGCCCCAGCATTTT CASSPAGSNQPQHF NA NA TRBJ1-5 TRBV5-5
TGTGCCAGCAGCCCGGACAGGGGGAGAGGCTCTGGGGCCAACGTCCTGACTTTC CASSPDRGRGSGANVLTF NA TRBD1 TRBJ2-6 TRBV11-2
TGTGCCAGTAGCTCCTACCGGGCTTCGAACACTGAAGCTTTCTTT CASSSYRASNTEAFF NA NA TRBJ1-1 TRBV19
TGTGCCACCAGCAGAGATAGGGCTAGCGGGAGTGGGGAGACCCAGTACTTC CATSRDRASGSGETQYF NA TRBD2 TRBJ2-5 TRBV15
TGTGCCATCAGTGATGGGGACGGTTCAGTATTCGAGCAGTACTTC CAISDGDGSVFEQYF once NA TRBJ2-7 TRBV10-3
TGTGCCAGCAGCTTGGCCGGGACAGGGGGCGAAGAGACCCAGTACTTC CASSLAGTGGEETQYF NA TRBD1 TRBJ2-5 TRBV5-4
TGTGCCAGCAGTTCCGGACAGGGGGCGAGGGCTTTCTTT CASSSGQGARAFF NA TRBD1 TRBJ1-1 TRBV28
TGTGCCAGCAGCTTAGTTGGACTAGCGTGGAATGAGCAGTTCTTC CASSLVGLAWNEQFF few TRBD2 TRBJ2-1 TRBV7-2
TGTGCCAGCAGCTCCGGACAGAAAGAGACCCAGTACTTC CASSSGQKETQYF NA NA TRBJ2-5 TRBV9
TGTGCCAGCTCACCGAGTCAACAACAGACAGATACGCAGTATTTT CASSPSQQQTDTQYF NA NA TRBJ2-3 TRBV18
TGTGCCAGTAGTGTACATGTCCAGCGCACCCTCTCCTACAATGAGCAGTTCTTC CASSVHVQRTLSYNEQFF NA NA TRBJ2-1 TRBV19
TGCAGCGTGTGGGCACAGGGACTCTGGGGCTACACCTTC CSVWAQGLWGYTF many NA TRBJ1-2 TRBV29-1
TGTGCCAGCAGCGTGGGACAGGGTATTATGGATGAGCAGTTCTTC CASSVGQGIMDEQFF NA TRBD1 TRBJ2-1 TRBV7-9
TGTGCCAGCAGCTTGGGTGTGAGGGACCCACAGTTCTTC CASSLGVRDPQFF NA NA TRBJ2-1 TRBV7-7
TGTGACGGACAGAGCAATCAGCCCCAGCATTTT CDGQSNQPQHF NA NA TRBJ1-5 TRBV19
TGCGCCAGCAGCACGGGACAGGGACGCGTTGGTTCCTACGAGCAGTACTTC CASSTGQGRVGSYEQYF NA TRBD1 TRBJ2-7 TRBV5-1
TGTGCCAGCCGGAAAGCGGGAGAACGGTGGGAGACCCAGTACTTC CASRKAGERWETQYF NA TRBD2 TRBJ2-5 TRBV27
TGCGCCAGCAGTGACGGGGGAGGGCCCTACGAGCAGTACTTC CASSDGGGPYEQYF many TRBD2 TRBJ2-7 TRBV10-2
TGCGCCAGCAGCCTTTACTCCGGGACAGAAGAGACCCAGTACTTC CASSLYSGTEETQYF NA TRBD1 TRBJ2-5 TRBV5-1
TGTGCCAGCAGTTACGGACCCTTCTCTGGAAACACCATATATTTT CASSYGPFSGNTIYF NA NA TRBJ1-3 TRBV6-5
TGCGCCAGCAGCCGGGGGACAGAGAACACTGAAGCTTTCTTT CASSRGTENTEAFF NA TRBD1 TRBJ1-1 TRBV5-1
TGTGCCAGTAGCCAGACAGGGGGCAATCAGCCCCAGCATTTT CASSQTGGNQPQHF many TRBD1 TRBJ1-5 TRBV19
TGTGCCAGCAGTTTAGTGGGAACAGGGTCTAACTATGGCTACACCTTC CASSLVGTGSNYGYTF NA NA TRBJ1-2 TRBV28
TGTGCCAGCTCACCGCTGGAGGAGCAGTACTTC CASSPLEEQYF NA NA TRBJ2-7 TRBV18
TGTGCCAGCAGTGAAGGGCAGGGGACCTACGAGCAGTACTTC CASSEGQGTYEQYF few NA TRBJ2-7 TRBV2
TGCGCCAGCACCCCGACGGGACCCAACACCGGGGAGCTGTTTTTT CASTPTGPNTGELFF NA NA TRBJ2-2 TRBV5-1